The subject of this entry is one T cell receptor beta chain. Its specificity is not known. This sample is part of a study of T cell repertoires in cytomegalovirus infection. Background on the study: In the study, CMV epitopes included recently identified HLA-C-restricted and well-studied HLA-B-restricted ones. CMV infection and matching HLA type were both indicated by public TCR beta signatures. Study results and caveats: Cumulative frequency of public TCR beta families picked out carriers of CMV plus the relevant HLA. Predominance within the ex vivo response was attributable to HLA-C-restricted CMV-specific TCR beta clonotypes.

Germline assignment: CDR1 DFQATT and CDR2 SNEGSKA (reference sequence). The CDR3 totals 13 residues. J gave up 12 bases and V 7 bases, and 15 bases lay outside the gene matches. MiXCR was run by TCRdb on the reads, yielding one entry per CDR3 protein. The sample yields some 700,000 distinct CDR3 sequences, roughly a third seen once. This chain links TRBV20-1 with TRBJ2-1; TRBD1 matches 7 bases. This clonotype was sampled from a human donor in good health (CMV status not recorded). Some clones in this sample may be carry-over from other donors' samples. This specimen was cultured PBMCs, taken from culture after CMV antigen stimulation. For the CDR3, the DNA is TGCAGTGGCCAAGCCAGGGGGATATCGGGGCAGTTCTTC. Protein: CSGQARGISGQFF.